What follows describes a single T cell receptor beta chain. Its antigen is unknown. The sample is drawn from a study of shared clonotypes between healthy human individuals. Study outcomes and limitations: Estimated clonotype richness was generally higher in naive than memory subsets.

Assay runs were performed at deep level. Data came from immunoSEQ multiplex PCR; TCRdb stores just in-frame clones and leaves some out. Here the sample spans over 2 million clones, around 95% being singletons. There were only Caucasian adults among the donors, and all lived in Nashville, Tennessee. The CDR3 extends over 13 amino acids. Germline values: CDR1 MNHEY, CDR2 SMNVEV (reference sequence). Trimming left V 6 bases short and J 4 bases short, with 9 bases between. The chain has TRBV27 and TRBJ2-2; D not resolved. Sequencing was done on a sample of naive CD4+ T cells sorted from blood. Indicated subset: CD45RA+ positively selected. This receptor was identified in a man younger than 30 in good health. The CDR3: CASSPMITGELFF. The DNA of the CDR3 is TGTGCCAGCAGCCCGATGATCACCGGGGAGCTGTTTTTT.